This TCR beta chain was identified during a study of neoadjuvant anti-PD-1 for oral cavity cancer. This CDR3 has 17 residues. Unmatched junction bases numbered 4, after V lost 3 bases and J lost 2 bases. The germline V gene encodes CDR1 SEHNR and CDR2 FQNEAQ (reference sequence). Libraries were prepared by immunoSEQ multiplex PCR; TCRdb keeps only in-frame clonotypes and omits some of them. Of about 15,000 clones in the sample, 55% to 75% were seen once. This TCR was recovered from a person aged 35-79 years with oral cavity squamous cell carcinoma. Sequenced material: PBMCs, taken before nivolumab (anti-PD-1) treatment. The chain recombines TRBV7-9 with TRBJ2-6; TRBD1 agrees at 10 bases. The CDR3 sequence: CASSLPGTGAGANVLTF. The CDR3 nucleotides read TGTGCCAGCAGCTTGCCCGGGACAGGGGCTGGGGCCAACGTCCTGACTTTC.